Following are 16 T cell receptor beta chains from one sample sequenced in a study of T-cell reconstitution after alpha-beta-depleted transplantation in children. The authors prepared the TCRbeta library with unique molecular identifiers. TCRdb independently ran MiXCR on the PCR reads; one entry per CDR3 protein. The data hold about 400,000 distinct CDR3 sequences, with around 21% observed a single time. The sequencing used PBMCs from the stem cell graft donor, collected from the stem cell graft. These receptors originate from a human donor who donated a stem cell graft to a child with acute myeloid leukemia.

The CDR3 here is CASSQEGLAGGYSTDTQYF. The DNA for the CDR3 is TGTGCCAGCAGCCAAGAAGGACTAGCGGGAGGGTATAGCACAGATACGCAGTATTTT. V is TRBV4-2 and J is TRBJ2-3; 15 positions match TRBD2. The CDR3 totals 19 residues. Germline V gene lookup returns CDR1 LGHNA and CDR2 YNFKEQ. J gave up 0 bases and V 0 bases, and 4 bases lay outside the gene matches.

The sample holds a few counts of this clonotype. The rearrangement uses TRBV12-3 or TRBV12-4 and TRBJ2-1; D unclear. V was clipped by 0 bases and J by 0 bases, with 6 bases between them. This CDR3 comprises 15 residues. In DNA, the CDR3 is TGTGCCAGCAGTTTAGCGGTCGTCTCCTACAATGAGCAGTTCTTC. Amino acid sequence: CASSLAVVSYNEQFF.

The chain couples TRBV24-1 to TRBJ2-1; tentative D call: TRBD2 (6 bases). V shed 0 bases and J shed 8 bases, with 13 bases lying between them. CDR1 is KGHDR and CDR2 is SFDVKD in the germline V gene. CDR3 length equals 15 residues. CDR3 nucleotide sequence: TGTGCCACCAGTGATTTGTGGGGGGAGGAAGATGAGCAGTTCTTC. This sequence encodes CATSDLWGEEDEQFF.

The chain couples TRBV5-1 to TRBJ2-7; D is unresolved. The CDR3 covers 15 residues. The germline V gene encodes CDR1 SGHRS and CDR2 YFSETQ. V dropped 0 bases and J dropped 5 bases, with 15 bases sitting between them. This CDR3 is CASSLGGPPFNEQYF. As DNA, the CDR3 is TGCGCCAGCAGCTTGGGTGGACCTCCTTTCAACGAGCAGTACTTC.

This clonotype occurred many times. The chain uses TRBV12-3 or TRBV12-4 and TRBJ2-7, with 8 nucleotides matching TRBD2. The length of the CDR3 is 14 residues. The V segment lost 5 bases and the J segment 0 bases; nucleotides outside the gene matches: 3. As DNA, the CDR3 is TGTGCCAGCAGTAGACTAGCGTACTCCTACGAGCAGTACTTC. Its protein product is CASSRLAYSYEQYF.

This clonotype occurred a few times. The chain employs TRBV4-1 and TRBJ2-5, with 9 bases aligning to TRBD1. The CDR3 contains 15 residues. CDR1 and CDR2 (germline): MGHRA, YSYEKL. V shed 5 bases and J 5 bases; nucleotides not matched to a gene: 9. CDR3 bases: TGCGCCAGCAGCAGTTACAGGGGGCGAGGGGAGACCCAGTACTTC. Translating gives CASSSYRGRGETQYF.

This clonotype was seen more than once but under ten times. V usage is TRBV5-1 and J usage is TRBJ2-1, with D tentatively TRBD1 or TRBD2 (5 bases each). In germline, CDR1 is SGHRS, CDR2 YFSETQ. CDR3 length: 13 amino acids. Trimming left V 1 base short and J 7 bases short, with 9 bases between. The CDR3 region is CASSLQGENEQFF. The CDR3, as DNA: TGCGCCAGCAGCTTGCAGGGAGAGAATGAGCAGTTCTTC.

This clonotype was seen a few times. This chain connects TRBV24-1 to TRBJ2-1; a possible D gene is TRBD2 (5 bases). Trimming shortened V by 4 bases and J by 9 bases, and 12 bases separated the two germline ends. The CDR3 consists of 13 residues. Germline V CDR1 and CDR2: KGHDR, SFDVKD. The CDR3 bases are TGTGCCACCAGTGACTCCCCGGGGAGTGAGCAGTTCTTC. This gives the protein CATSDSPGSEQFF.

The chain combines TRBV6-5 with TRBJ1-6, with D uncertain. The CDR3 totals 16 residues. Germline V lookup: CDR1 MNHEY, CDR2 SVGAGI. V was pared by 6 bases and J by 5 bases, with 17 bases between. This CDR3 is CASSPDQNRNNSPLHF. CDR3 DNA sequence: TGTGCCAGCAGCCCTGACCAAAATAGGAATAATTCACCCCTCCACTTT.

This clonotype was counted ten times or more. CDR3 sequence reads: CSVEDTFLVPGQPFHYEQYF. DNA for the CDR3: TGCAGCGTTGAAGATACCTTTTTGGTTCCGGGACAGCCCTTTCATTACGAGCAGTACTTC. The genes are TRBV29-1 and TRBJ2-7, with 7 bases lining up with TRBD1. J gave up 4 bases and V 0 bases, and 24 bases lay outside the gene matches. Germline-derived CDR1 and CDR2 are SQVTM and ANQGSEA. CDR3 length: 20 residues.

As for this clonotype: It is likely a read error, because the conserved phenylalanine at the end of the CDR3 is missing. This rearrangement joins TRBV20-1 to TRBJ1-5, with D hard to call. Germline-derived CDR1 and CDR2 are DFQATT and SNEGSKA (reference sequence). CDR3 length equals 14 residues. Trimming took off 3 bases at V and 2 bases at J, with 11 bases between the two ends. CDR3 nucleotides: TGCAGTGCTAGTCCCCAGCAGGGCAATCAGCCCCAGCATTTA. Protein product: CSASPQQGNQPQHL.

The chain combines TRBV12-3 or TRBV12-4 with TRBJ2-5; 10 bases are shared with TRBD2. V lost 7 bases and J lost 3; bases outside the gene matches: 8. The CDR3 has 15 amino acids. CDR3 in amino acids: CASTPALAGEETQYF. CDR3 DNA: TGTGCCAGCACTCCGGCCCTAGCGGGAGAAGAGACCCAGTACTTC.

This sequence joins TRBV6-1 and TRBJ2-1; weak D call: TRBD1 (6 bases). Germline assignment: CDR1 MNHNS and CDR2 SASEGT. This CDR3 has 15 amino acids. Trimming removed 1 base at V and 6 bases at J, with 13 bases between. The CDR3 DNA follows: TGTGCCAGCAGTGAAGGGCAGGGGCCGTTCAATGAGCAGTTCTTC. Amino acids: CASSEGQGPFNEQFF.

This clonotype was counted many times. This rearrangement joins TRBV12-3 or TRBV12-4 to TRBJ2-1, with 8 bases identical to TRBD2. The CDR3 contains 15 residues. Trimming removed 6 bases from V and 6 bases from J; junction bases left unmatched: 10. The CDR3 DNA sequence: TGTGCCAGCAGGACTCCGGGACTAGACGGCAATGAGCAGTTCTTC. The encoded protein is CASRTPGLDGNEQFF.

This sequence joins TRBV9 and TRBJ2-3; possibly TRBD2 for D (6 bases). CDR1 is SGDLS, CDR2 YYNGEE, per germline. V was trimmed by 0 bases and J by 1 base, leaving 9 bases between them. CDR3 length: 15 residues. The CDR3 DNA sequence: TGTGCCAGCAGCGTAGTGTCTAGCGGCACAGATACGCAGTATTTT. This sequence encodes CASSVVSSGTDTQYF.

This clonotype was picked up many times. The chain employs TRBV29-1 and TRBJ2-7; 9 bases agree with TRBD2. Germline V gene sequence: CDR1 SQVTM, CDR2 ANQGSEA. The CDR3 has 13 residues. V was clipped by 3 bases and J by 3 bases; unmatched bases: 3. The CDR3 region is CSVDAGGNYEQYF. The CDR3 nucleotides read TGCAGCGTTGACGCGGGAGGGAACTACGAGCAGTACTTC.